This T cell receptor (beta chain) was retrieved from a study of blood T cell repertoires in COVID-19. At the level of the study: Collection of acute and convalescent COVID-19 samples took place in the United States, Italy and Spain. PBMCs, B-cell-depleted T cells, or T cells provided the cDNA or gDNA that made up the material.

The J segment lost 0 bases and the V segment lost 0 bases, leaving 5 bases of the junction unmatched. The CDR3 has 17 residues. Per the germline V gene, CDR1 is SGDLS and CDR2 is YYNGEE. Measured with immunoSEQ multiplex PCR; TCRdb has only the in-frame clones, and not every one. The sample shows 650,000 to 800,000 clones, around 90% of them seen only once. Sample: peripheral blood. The J gene is TRBJ1-4, the V gene TRBV9; 7 bases fit TRBD1. The source is a woman aged 18 to 35 with acute or convalescent COVID-19. CDR3 residues: CASSVGPGGATNEKLFF. The CDR3 DNA reads as TGTGCCAGCAGCGTAGGTCCAGGGGGAGCAACTAATGAAAAACTGTTTTTT.